The TCR beta chain described here comes from a study of blood T cell repertoires in COVID-19. Study at large: Specimens from acute and convalescent COVID-19 originated in the United States, Italy and Spain. Nucleic acid was either cDNA or gDNA, and it came from T cells, B-cell-depleted T cells, or PBMCs.

CDR1 is LGHNA and CDR2 is YNFKEQ in the germline V gene. The CDR3 runs to 17 residues. V shed 3 bases and J 4 bases; nucleotides not matched to a gene: 11. About this clone: A much larger clone is a single base away; this may be a read error. The same CDR3 is also encoded by other DNA sequences in this sample.

Authors' data handling: Counts of nucleated cells, estimated from reference gene primer amplification, were obtained. The method was immunoSEQ multiplex PCR; TCRdb's version includes in-frame clones alone and lacks a portion of them. V, J and clone size derive from that table, while D and trimming were established from the DNA sequence. Of 100,000 to 150,000 clones listed, over 65% are singletons. Sequenced input: peripheral blood. This clonotype originated in a man between 65 and 85 years old with acute or convalescent COVID-19. The rearrangement links TRBV4-2 to TRBJ2-2, with 7 nucleotides matching TRBD2. The CDR3 region is CASSHHSGGGVTGELFF. The CDR3 coding sequence is TGTGCCAGCAGCCACCATAGTGGGGGGGGAGTCACCGGGGAGCTGTTTTTT.